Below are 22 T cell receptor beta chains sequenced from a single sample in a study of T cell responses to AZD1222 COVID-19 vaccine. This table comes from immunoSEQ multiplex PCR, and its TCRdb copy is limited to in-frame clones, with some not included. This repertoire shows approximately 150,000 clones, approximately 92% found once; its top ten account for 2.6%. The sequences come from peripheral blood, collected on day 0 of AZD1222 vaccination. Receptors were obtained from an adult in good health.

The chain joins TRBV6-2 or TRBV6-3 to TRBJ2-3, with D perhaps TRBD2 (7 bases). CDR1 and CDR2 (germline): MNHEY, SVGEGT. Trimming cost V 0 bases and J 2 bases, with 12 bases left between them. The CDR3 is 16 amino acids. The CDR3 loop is CASSYSFAGATDTQYF. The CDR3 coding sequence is TGTGCCAGCAGTTACTCCTTCGCGGGGGCCACAGATACGCAGTATTTT.

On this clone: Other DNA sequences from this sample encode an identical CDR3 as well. The DNA for the CDR3 is TGTGCCAGCTCACCGGGGCAGGGGGCCTACGAGCAGTACTTC. Translation: CASSPGQGAYEQYF. V is TRBV18 and J is TRBJ2-7, with 7 bases matching TRBD1. The J segment lost 2 bases and the V segment lost 3 bases, leaving 4 bases of the junction unmatched. The germline V gene encodes CDR1 KGHSH and CDR2 LQKENI. This CDR3 comprises 14 residues.

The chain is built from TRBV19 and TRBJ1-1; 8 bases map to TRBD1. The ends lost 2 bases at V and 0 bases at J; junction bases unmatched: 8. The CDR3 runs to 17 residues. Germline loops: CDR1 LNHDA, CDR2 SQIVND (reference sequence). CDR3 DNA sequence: TGTGCCAGTAGTATATTTACAGGGGGGACCATGAACACTGAAGCTTTCTTT. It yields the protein CASSIFTGGTMNTEAFF.

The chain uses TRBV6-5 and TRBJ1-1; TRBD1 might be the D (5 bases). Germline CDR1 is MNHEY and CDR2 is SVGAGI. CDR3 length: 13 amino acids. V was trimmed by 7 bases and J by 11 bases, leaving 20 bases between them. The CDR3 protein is CASTIPGGVVAFF. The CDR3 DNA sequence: TGTGCCAGCACCATCCCCGGAGGGGTGGTGGCTTTCTTT.

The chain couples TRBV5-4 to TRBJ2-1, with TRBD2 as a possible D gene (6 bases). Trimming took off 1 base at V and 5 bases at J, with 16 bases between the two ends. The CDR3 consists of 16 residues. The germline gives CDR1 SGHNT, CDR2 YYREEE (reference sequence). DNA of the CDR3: TGTGCCAGCAGCTTGCGTTCATCGGGGGACCACAATGAGCAGTTCTTC. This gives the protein CASSLRSSGDHNEQFF.

Written as DNA, the CDR3 is TGTGCCTGGAGTAGGCGGGAGCAGGGAGATACGCAGTATTTT. Its translation: CAWSRREQGDTQYF. V gene TRBV30 combines with J gene TRBJ2-3; 7 bases are a match to TRBD2. Per the germline V gene, CDR1 is GTSNPN and CDR2 is SVGIG (reference sequence). The V and J ends lost 2 bases and 5 bases, in that order; junction bases with no gene match: 7. The CDR3 totals 14 residues.

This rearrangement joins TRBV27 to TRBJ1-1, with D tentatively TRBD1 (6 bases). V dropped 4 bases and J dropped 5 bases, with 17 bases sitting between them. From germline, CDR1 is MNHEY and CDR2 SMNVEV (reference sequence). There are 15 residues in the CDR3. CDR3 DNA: TGTGCCAGCAGTTCCCCAACGGGGGGCCTTACTGAAGCTTTCTTT. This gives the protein CASSSPTGGLTEAFF.

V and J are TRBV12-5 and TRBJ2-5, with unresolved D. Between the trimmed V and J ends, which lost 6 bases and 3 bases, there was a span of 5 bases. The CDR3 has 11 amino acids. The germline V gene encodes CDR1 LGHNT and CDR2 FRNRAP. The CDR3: CASGIEETQYF. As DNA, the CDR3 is TGTGCTAGTGGGATCGAAGAGACCCAGTACTTC.

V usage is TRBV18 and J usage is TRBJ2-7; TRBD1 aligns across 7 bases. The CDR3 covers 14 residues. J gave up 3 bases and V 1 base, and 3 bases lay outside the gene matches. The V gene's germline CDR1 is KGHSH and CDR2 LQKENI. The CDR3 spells CASSPQGQIYEQYF. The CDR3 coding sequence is TGTGCCAGCTCACCACAGGGACAGATCTACGAGCAGTACTTC.

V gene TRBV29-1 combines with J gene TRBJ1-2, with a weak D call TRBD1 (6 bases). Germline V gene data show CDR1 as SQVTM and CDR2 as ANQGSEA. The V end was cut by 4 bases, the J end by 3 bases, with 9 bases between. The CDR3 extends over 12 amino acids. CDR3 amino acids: CSVAEGDYGYTF. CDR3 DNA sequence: TGCAGCGTTGCGGAGGGGGACTATGGCTACACCTTC.

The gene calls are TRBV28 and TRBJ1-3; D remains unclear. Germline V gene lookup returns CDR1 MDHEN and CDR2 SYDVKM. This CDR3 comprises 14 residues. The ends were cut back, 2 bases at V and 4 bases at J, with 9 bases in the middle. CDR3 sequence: CASSLGLSGNTIYF. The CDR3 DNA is TGTGCCAGCAGTTTAGGACTATCGGGAAACACCATATATTTT.

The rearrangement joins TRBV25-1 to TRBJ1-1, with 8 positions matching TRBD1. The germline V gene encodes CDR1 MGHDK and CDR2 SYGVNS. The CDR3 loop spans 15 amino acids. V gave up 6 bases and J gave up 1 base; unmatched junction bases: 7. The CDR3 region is CASRTMDRANTEAFF. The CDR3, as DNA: TGTGCCAGCAGGACAATGGACAGGGCGAACACTGAAGCTTTCTTT. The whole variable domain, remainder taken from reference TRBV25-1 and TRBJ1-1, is EADIYQTPRYLVIGTGKKITLECSQTMGHDKMYWYQQDPGMELHLIHYSYGVNSTEKGDLSSESTVSRIRTEHFPLTLESARPSHTSQYLCASRTMDRANTEAFFGQGTRLTVV.

The CDR3 region is CASSVDRSAYEQYF. CDR3 nucleotides: TGTGCCAGCAGTGTGGACAGGTCAGCCTACGAGCAGTACTTC. The V call is TRBV2, the J call TRBJ2-7, with 7 bases matching TRBD1. The CDR3 has 14 residues. The V segment lost 4 bases and the J segment 2 bases; nucleotides outside the gene matches: 5. The germline V gene encodes CDR1 SNHLY and CDR2 FYNNEI.

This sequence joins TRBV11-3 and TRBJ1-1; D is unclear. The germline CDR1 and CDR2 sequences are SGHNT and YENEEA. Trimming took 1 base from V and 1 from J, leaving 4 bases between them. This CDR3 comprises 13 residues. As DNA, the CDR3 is TGTGCCAGCAGCTTAGCGGAGAACACTGAAGCTTTCTTT. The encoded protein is CASSLAENTEAFF.

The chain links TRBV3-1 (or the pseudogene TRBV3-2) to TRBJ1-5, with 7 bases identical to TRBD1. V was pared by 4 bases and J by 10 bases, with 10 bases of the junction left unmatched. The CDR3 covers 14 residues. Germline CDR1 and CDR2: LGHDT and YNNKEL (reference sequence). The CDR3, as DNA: TGTGCCAGCAGCCCGGACAGGAGGCCGGTACCCCAGCATTTT. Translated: CASSPDRRPVPQHF.

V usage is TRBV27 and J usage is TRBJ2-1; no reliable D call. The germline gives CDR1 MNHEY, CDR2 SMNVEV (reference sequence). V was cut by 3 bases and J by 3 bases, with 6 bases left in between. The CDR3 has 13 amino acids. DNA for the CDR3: TGTGCCAGCAGTTTTGGCGGCTACAATGAGCAGTTCTTC. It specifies CASSFGGYNEQFF.

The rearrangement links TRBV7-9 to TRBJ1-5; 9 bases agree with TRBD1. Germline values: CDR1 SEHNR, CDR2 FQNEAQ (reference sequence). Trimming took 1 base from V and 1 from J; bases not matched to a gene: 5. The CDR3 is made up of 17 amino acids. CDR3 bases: TGTGCCAGCAGCTTAGAGGACAGGGGTCGAAGCAATCAGCCCCAGCATTTT. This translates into CASSLEDRGRSNQPQHF.

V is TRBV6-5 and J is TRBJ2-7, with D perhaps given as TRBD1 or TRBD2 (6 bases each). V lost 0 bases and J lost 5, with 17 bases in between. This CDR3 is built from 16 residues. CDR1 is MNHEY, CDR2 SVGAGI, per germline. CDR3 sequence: CASSYSGGMGANEQYF. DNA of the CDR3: TGTGCCAGCAGTTACTCGGGCGGGATGGGGGCAAACGAGCAGTACTTC.

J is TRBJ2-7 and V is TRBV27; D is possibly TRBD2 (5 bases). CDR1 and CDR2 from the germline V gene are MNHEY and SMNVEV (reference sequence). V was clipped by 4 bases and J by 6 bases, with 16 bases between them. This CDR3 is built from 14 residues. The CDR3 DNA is TGTGCCAGCAGTTCCCTCCCCCCGGGAACCGAGCAGTACTTC. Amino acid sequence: CASSSLPPGTEQYF.

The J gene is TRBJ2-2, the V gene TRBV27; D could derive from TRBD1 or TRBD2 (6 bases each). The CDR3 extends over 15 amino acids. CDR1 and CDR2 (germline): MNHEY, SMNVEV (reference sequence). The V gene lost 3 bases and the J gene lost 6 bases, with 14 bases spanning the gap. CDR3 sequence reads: CASSFGGIAAGELFF. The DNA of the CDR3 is TGTGCCAGCAGTTTCGGGGGCATAGCGGCCGGGGAGCTGTTTTTT.

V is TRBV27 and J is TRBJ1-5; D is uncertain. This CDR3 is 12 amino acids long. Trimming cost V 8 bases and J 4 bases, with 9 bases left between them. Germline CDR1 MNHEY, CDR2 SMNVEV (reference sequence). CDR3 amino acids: CASGRTNQPQHF. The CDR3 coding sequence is TGTGCCAGCGGTAGGACGAATCAGCCCCAGCATTTT.

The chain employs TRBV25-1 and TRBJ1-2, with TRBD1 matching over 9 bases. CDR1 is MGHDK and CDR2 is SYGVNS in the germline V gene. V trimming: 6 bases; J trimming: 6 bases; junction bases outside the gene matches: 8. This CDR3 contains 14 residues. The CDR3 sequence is CASRSTGGAHGYTF. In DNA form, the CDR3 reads TGTGCCAGCAGATCAACAGGGGGCGCCCATGGCTACACCTTC.